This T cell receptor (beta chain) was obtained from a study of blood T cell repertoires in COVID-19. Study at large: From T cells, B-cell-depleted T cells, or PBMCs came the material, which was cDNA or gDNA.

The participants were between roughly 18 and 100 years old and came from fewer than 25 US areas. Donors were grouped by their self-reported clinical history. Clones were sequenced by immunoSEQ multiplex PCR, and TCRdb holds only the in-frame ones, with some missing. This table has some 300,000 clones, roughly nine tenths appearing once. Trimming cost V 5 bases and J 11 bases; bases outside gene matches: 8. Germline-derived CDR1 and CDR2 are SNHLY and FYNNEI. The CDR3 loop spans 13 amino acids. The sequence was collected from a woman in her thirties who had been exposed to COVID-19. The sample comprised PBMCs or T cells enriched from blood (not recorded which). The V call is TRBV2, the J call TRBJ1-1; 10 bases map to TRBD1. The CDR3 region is CASSFGTGVKAFF. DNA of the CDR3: TGTGCCAGCAGTTTTGGGACAGGGGTTAAGGCTTTCTTT.